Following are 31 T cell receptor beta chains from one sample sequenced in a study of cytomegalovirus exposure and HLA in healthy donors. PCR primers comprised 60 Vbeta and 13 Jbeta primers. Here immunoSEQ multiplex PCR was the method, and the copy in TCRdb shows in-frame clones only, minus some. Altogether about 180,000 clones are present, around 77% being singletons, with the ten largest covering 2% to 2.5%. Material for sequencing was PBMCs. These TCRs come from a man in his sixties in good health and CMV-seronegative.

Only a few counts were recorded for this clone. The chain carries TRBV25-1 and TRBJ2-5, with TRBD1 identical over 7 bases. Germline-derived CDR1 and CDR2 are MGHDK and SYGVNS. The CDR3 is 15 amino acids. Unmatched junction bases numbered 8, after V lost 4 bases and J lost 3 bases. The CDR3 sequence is CASSVRRGREETQYF. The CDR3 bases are TGTGCCAGCAGTGTGAGAAGGGGGCGCGAAGAGACCCAGTACTTC. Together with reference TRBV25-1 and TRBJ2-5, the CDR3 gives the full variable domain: EADIYQTPRYLVIGTGKKITLECSQTMGHDKMYWYQQDPGMELHLIHYSYGVNSTEKGDLSSESTVSRIRTEHFPLTLESARPSHTSQYLCASSVRRGREETQYFGPGTRLLVL.

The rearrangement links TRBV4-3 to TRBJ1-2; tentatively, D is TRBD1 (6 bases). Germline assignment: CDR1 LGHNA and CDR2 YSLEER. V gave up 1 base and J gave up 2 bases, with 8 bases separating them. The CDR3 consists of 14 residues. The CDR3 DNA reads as TGCGCCAGCAGCCAAGGGACAGCCAACTATGGCTACACCTTC. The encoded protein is CASSQGTANYGYTF.

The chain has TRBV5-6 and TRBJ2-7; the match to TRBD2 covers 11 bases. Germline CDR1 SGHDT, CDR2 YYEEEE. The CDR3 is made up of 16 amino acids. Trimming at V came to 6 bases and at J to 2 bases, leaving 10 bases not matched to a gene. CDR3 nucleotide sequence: TGTGCCAGCACCATTCTAGCGGGAGGTCTCACCTACGAGCAGTACTTC. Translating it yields CASTILAGGLTYEQYF.

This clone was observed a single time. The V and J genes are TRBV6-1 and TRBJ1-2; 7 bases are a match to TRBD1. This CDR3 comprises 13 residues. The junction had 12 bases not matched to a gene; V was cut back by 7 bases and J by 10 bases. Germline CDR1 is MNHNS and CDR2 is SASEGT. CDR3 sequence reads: CASTQGGTATYTF. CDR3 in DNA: TGTGCCAGCACCCAAGGGGGGACAGCGACCTACACCTTC.

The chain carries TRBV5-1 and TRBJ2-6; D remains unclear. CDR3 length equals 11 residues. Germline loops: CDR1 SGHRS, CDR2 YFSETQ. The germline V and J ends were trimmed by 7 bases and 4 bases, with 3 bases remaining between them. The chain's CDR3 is CASLGANVLTF. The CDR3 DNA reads TGCGCCAGCCTAGGGGCCAACGTCCTGACTTTC. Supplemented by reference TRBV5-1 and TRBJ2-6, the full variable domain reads KAGVTQTPRYLIKTRGQQVTLSCSPISGHRSVSWYQQTPGQGLQFLFEYFSETQRNKGNFPGRFSGRQFSNSRSEMNVSTLELGDSALYLCASLGANVLTFGAGSRLTVL.

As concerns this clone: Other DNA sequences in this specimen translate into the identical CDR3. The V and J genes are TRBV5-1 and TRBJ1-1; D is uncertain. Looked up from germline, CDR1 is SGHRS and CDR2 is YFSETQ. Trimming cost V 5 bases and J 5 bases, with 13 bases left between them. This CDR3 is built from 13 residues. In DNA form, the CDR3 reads TGCGCCAGCAGTCTGAGGGCGCGGACTGAAGCTTTCTTT. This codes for CASSLRARTEAFF.

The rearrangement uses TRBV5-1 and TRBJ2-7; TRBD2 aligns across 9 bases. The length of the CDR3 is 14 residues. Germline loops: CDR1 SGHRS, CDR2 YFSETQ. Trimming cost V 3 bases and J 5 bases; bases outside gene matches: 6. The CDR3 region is CASSSASGANEQYF. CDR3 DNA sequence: TGCGCCAGCAGCTCCGCTAGCGGGGCCAACGAGCAGTACTTC.

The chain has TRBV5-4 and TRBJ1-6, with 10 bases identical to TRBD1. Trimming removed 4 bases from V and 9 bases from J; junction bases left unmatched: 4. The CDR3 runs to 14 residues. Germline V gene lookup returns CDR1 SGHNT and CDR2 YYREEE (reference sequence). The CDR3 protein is CASSRTGGRSPLHF. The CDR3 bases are TGTGCCAGCAGCCGGACAGGGGGACGTTCACCCCTCCACTTT. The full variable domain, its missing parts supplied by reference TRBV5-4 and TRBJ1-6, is ETGVTQSPTHLIKTRGQQVTLRCSSQSGHNTVSWYQQALGQGPQFIFQYYREEENGRGNFPPRFSGLQFPNYSSELNVNALELDDSALYLCASSRTGGRSPLHFGNGTRLTVT.

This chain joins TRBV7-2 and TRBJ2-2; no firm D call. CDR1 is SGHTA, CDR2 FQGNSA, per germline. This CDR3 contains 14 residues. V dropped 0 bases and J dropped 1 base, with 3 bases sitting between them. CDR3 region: CASSLARNTGELFF. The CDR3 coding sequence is TGTGCCAGCAGCTTAGCGAGGAACACCGGGGAGCTGTTTTTT.

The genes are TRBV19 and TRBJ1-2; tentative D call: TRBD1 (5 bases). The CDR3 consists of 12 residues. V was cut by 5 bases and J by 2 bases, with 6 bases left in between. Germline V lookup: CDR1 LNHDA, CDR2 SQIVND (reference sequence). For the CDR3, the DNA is TGTGCCAGTAGTGGGGCAAACTATGGCTACACCTTC. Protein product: CASSGANYGYTF.

The CDR3 sequence: CASSLGTQDMNTEAFF. The DNA for the CDR3 is TGTGCCAGCAGCTTGGGGACACAAGATATGAACACTGAAGCTTTCTTT. This rearrangement joins TRBV5-4 to TRBJ1-1; a weak D match, TRBD1 (5 bases). Trimming left V 0 bases short and J 0 bases short, with 12 bases between. Germline V lookup: CDR1 SGHNT, CDR2 YYREEE (reference sequence). The CDR3 spans 16 residues.

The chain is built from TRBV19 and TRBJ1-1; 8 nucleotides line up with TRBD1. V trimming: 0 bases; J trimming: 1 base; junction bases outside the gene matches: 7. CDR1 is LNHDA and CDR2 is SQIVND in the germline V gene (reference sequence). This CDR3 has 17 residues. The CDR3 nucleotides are TGTGCCAGTAGTATAGATCCGGGCAGGGGGCGGAACACTGAAGCTTTCTTT. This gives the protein CASSIDPGRGRNTEAFF.

The CDR3 sequence: CASSPRESKGETQYF. The CDR3 region has the DNA TGTGCCAGCAGTCCTCGGGAATCAAAGGGAGAGACCCAGTACTTC. The chain uses TRBV6-5 and TRBJ2-5; maybe TRBD2 (5 bases). CDR1 and CDR2 (germline): MNHEY, SVGAGI. With 5 bases removed from V and 4 bases from J, the gap between germline ends came to 17 bases. The CDR3 consists of 15 residues.

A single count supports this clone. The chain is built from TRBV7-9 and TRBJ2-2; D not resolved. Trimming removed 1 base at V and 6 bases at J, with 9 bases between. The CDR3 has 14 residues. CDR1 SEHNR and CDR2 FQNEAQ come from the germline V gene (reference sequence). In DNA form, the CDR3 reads TGTGCCAGCAGCTTAGGATTGGCAGCCGGGGAGCTGTTTTTT. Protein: CASSLGLAAGELFF.

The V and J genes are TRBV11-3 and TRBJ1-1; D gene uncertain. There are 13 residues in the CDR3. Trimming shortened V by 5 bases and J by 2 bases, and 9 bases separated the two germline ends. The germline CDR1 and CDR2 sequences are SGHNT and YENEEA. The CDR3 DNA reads TGTGCCAGCAGCAGCAGGATCAACACTGAAGCTTTCTTT. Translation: CASSSRINTEAFF.

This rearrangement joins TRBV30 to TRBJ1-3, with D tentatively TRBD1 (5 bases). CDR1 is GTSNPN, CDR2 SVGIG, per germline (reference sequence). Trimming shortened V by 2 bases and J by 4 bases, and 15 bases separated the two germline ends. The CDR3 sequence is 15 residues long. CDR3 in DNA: TGTGCCTGGAGTTGGGGGGGGACCGTCGGAAACACCATATATTTT. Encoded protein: CAWSWGGTVGNTIYF. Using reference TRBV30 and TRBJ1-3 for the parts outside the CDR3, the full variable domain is SQTIHQWPATLVQPVGSPLSLECTVEGTSNPNLYWYRQAAGRGLQLLFYSVGIGQISSEVPQNLSASRPQDRQFILSSKKLLLSDSGFYLCAWSWGGTVGNTIYFGEGSWLTVV.

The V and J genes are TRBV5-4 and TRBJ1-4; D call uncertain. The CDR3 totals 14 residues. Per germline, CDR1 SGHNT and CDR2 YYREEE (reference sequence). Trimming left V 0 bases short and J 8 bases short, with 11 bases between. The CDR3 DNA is TGTGCCAGCAGCTTGGGCAGGCGGGAGGAAAAACTGTTTTTT. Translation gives CASSLGRREEKLFF.

The CDR3 protein is CASSYRGAINEKLFF. CDR3 coding DNA: TGCGCCAGCAGCTACAGGGGAGCCATTAATGAAAAACTGTTTTTT. The chain couples TRBV5-1 to TRBJ1-4; 7 bases match TRBD1. The CDR3 extends over 15 amino acids. The junction had 6 bases not matched to a gene; V was cut back by 3 bases and J by 4 bases. Germline assignment: CDR1 SGHRS and CDR2 YFSETQ.

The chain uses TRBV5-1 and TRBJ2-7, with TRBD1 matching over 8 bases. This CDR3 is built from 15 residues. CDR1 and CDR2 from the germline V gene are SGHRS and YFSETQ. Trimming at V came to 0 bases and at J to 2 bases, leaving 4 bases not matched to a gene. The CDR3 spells CASSLGATGAYEQYF. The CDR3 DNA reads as TGCGCCAGCAGCTTGGGCGCGACAGGGGCCTACGAGCAGTACTTC.

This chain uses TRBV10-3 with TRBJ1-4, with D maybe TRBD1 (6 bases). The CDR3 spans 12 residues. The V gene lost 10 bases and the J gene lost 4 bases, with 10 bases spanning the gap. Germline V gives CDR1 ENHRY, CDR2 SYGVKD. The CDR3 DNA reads TGTGCCACCGCAGGGGTTAATGAAAAACTGTTTTTT. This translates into CATAGVNEKLFF.

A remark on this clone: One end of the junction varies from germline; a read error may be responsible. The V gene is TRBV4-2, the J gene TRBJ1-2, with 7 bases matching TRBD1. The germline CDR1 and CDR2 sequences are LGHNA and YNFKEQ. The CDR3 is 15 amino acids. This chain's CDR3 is CASSPRQGEDYGYPF. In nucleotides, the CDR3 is TGTGCCAGCAGCCCACGACAGGGAGAGGACTATGGCTACCCCTTC.

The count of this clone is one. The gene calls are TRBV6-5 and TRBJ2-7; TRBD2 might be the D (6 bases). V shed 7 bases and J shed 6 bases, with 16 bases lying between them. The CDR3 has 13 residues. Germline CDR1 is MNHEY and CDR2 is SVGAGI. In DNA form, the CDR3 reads TGTGCCAGCACCCTAACGGGGGTCAGCGAGCAGTACTTC. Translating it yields CASTLTGVSEQYF.

The CDR3 here is CASSYQSGGAYEQYF. Written as DNA, the CDR3 is TGTGCCAGCAGTTACCAGAGCGGGGGGGCCTACGAGCAGTACTTC. The V and J genes are TRBV6-5 and TRBJ2-7, with 10 bases lining up with TRBD2. CDR1 MNHEY and CDR2 SVGAGI come from the germline V gene. The CDR3 is 15 residues long. J was trimmed by 2 bases and V by 2 bases; bases with no gene match: 3.

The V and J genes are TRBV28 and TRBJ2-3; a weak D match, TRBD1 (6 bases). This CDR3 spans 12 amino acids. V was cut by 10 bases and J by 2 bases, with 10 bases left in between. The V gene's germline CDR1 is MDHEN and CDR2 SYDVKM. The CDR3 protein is CATGAYTDTQYF. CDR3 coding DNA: TGTGCCACAGGGGCGTACACAGATACGCAGTATTTT.

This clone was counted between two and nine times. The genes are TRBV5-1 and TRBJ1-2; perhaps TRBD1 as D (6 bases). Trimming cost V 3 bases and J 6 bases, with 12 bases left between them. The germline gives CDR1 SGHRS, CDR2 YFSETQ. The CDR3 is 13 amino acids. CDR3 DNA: TGCGCCAGCAGCTCAGTCAGGGGTGATGGCTACACCTTC. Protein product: CASSSVRGDGYTF.

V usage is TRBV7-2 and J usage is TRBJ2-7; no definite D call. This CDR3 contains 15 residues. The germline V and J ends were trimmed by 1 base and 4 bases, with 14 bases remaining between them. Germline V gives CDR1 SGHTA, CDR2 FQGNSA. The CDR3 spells CASSLVGDLVYEQYF. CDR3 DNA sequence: TGTGCCAGCAGCTTAGTTGGTGACTTGGTATACGAGCAGTACTTC. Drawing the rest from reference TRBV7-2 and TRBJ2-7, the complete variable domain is GAGVSQSPSNKVTEKGKDVELRCDPISGHTALYWYRQSLGQGLEFLIYFQGNSAPDKSGLPSDRFSAERTGGSVSTLTIQRTQQEDSAVYLCASSLVGDLVYEQYFGPGTRLTVT.

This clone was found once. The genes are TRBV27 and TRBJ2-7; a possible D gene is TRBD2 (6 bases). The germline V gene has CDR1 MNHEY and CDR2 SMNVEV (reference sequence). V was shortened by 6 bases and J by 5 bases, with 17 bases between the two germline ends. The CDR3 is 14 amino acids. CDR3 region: CASRLRDSRHEQYF. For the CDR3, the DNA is TGTGCCAGCAGGCTTCGGGACTCGCGACACGAGCAGTACTTC.

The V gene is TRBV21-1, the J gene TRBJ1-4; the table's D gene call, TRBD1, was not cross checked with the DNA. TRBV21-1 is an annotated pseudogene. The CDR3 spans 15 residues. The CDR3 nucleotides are TGTGCCAGCAGCAAACAGGGGGGAGCTAATGAAAAACTGTTTTTT. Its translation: CASSKQGGANEKLFF.

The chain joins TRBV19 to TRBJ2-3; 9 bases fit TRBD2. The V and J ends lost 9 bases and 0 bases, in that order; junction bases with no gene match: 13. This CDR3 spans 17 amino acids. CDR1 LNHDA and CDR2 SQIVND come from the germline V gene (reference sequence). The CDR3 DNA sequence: TGTGCCAGAACTGACCCCGGACTAGCGTCTAGCACAGATACGCAGTATTTT. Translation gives CARTDPGLASSTDTQYF.

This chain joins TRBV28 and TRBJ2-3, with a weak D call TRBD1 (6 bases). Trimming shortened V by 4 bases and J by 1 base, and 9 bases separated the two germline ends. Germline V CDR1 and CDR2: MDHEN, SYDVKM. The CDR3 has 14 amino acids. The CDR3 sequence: CASSSTGRTDTQYF. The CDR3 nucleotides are TGTGCCAGCAGTTCCACAGGGCGCACAGATACGCAGTATTTT.

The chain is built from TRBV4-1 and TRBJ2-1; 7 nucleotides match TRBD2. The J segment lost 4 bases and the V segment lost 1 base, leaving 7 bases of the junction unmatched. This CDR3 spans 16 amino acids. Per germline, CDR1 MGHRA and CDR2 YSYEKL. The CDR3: CASSQVPAGTYNEQFF. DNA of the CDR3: TGCGCCAGCAGCCAAGTTCCAGCGGGGACTTACAATGAGCAGTTCTTC.